This T cell receptor (beta chain) derives from a study of molecular identifiers for immune sequencing clone quantification. Study background: The replicates split RNA from roughly 20,000 or 100,000 naive CD8 cells five ways and sequenced four. Broader study findings: Clones carrying above 20 RNA copies accounted for over 98% of effector molecules, under 1% in naive cells.

A remark on this clonotype: Its specificity is unknown. This may be a read error: a much more frequent sequence differs by one nucleotide.

Bulk TCR library preparation followed previously described methods with listed TCR primers. Via MiXCR, TCRdb re-called the PCR reads, giving one row per CDR3 protein. The profile covers nearly 650,000 distinct CDR3 sequences, with less than 30% appearing a single time and about 0.81% taken by the ten largest. A CD8+CD4-CCR7+CD45RA+ phenotype served as the sorting definition for naive CD8 T cells. This CDR3 has 15 amino acids. The junction had 10 bases not matched to a gene; V was cut back by 5 bases and J by 3 bases. Germline CDR1 reads SEHNR; CDR2 reads FQNEAQ (reference sequence). The sequence was collected from a human donor in good health. Some libraries in this study had Jurkat cell RNA spiked in. The sample comprised naive CD8+ T cells from blood, with Jurkat cell RNA spiked in. The sample's subset: FACS-sorted CD8+CD4-CCR7+CD45RA+ naive T cells. The J gene is TRBJ2-7, the V gene TRBV7-9; 7 nucleotides match TRBD1. CDR3 nucleotide sequence: TGTGCCAGCAGCCCAACAGGGGTTTGGTACTACGAGCAGTACTTC. Protein product: CASSPTGVWYYEQYF.